The 7 T cell receptor beta chains given below trace back to one sample, sequenced in a study of T cells in localized non-small cell lung cancer. Using immunoSEQ multiplex PCR, the repertoire was profiled, and TCRdb retains in-frame clones only, with some absent. The table has around 69,000 clones, 75% to 90% seen once. This material consisted of peripheral blood, taken before any cancer treatment. The receptors were gathered from a woman between 35 and 70 years old with stage I lung adenocarcinoma.

The chain couples TRBV27 to TRBJ2-3; 11 bases fit TRBD2. The CDR3 loop spans 16 amino acids. Per the germline V gene, CDR1 is MNHEY and CDR2 is SMNVEV (reference sequence). V was clipped by 5 bases and J by 2 bases; unmatched bases: 6. CDR3 sequence reads: CASSHQTSGATDTQYF. In DNA, the CDR3 is TGTGCCAGCAGTCACCAGACTAGCGGGGCCACAGATACGCAGTATTTT.

The CDR3, as DNA: TGTGCCAGCAGTTCCCAGGGGGGCTACACCTTC. This gives the protein CASSSQGGYTF. The genes are TRBV27 and TRBJ1-2, with D perhaps matching TRBD1 (6 bases). Germline V lookup: CDR1 MNHEY, CDR2 SMNVEV (reference sequence). Trimming stripped 4 bases from V and 8 bases from J, with 8 bases between. The CDR3 runs to 11 residues.

This rearrangement joins TRBV5-4 to TRBJ2-5, with 9 bases identical to TRBD2. This CDR3 region has 16 residues. Germline V CDR1 and CDR2: SGHNT, YYREEE (reference sequence). V shed 4 bases and J 5 bases; nucleotides not matched to a gene: 12. CDR3 DNA: TGTGCCAGCAGCGCCGGACTAGCGAATCTAGGGGAGACCCAGTACTTC. Amino acid sequence: CASSAGLANLGETQYF.

The chain couples TRBV6-5 to TRBJ2-7, with a tentative D call TRBD1 (7 bases). CDR1 is MNHEY, CDR2 SVGAGI, per germline. CDR3 length equals 16 residues. Trimming removed 0 bases at V and 3 bases at J, with 15 bases between. The CDR3 DNA is TGTGCCAGCAGTTACTCGACGGCAGGGGGGAGCTACGAGCAGTACTTC. It translates to CASSYSTAGGSYEQYF.

The count of this clone is one. The V call is TRBV4-3, the J call TRBJ2-7, with D unclear. The V gene lost 1 base and the J gene lost 3 bases, with 7 bases spanning the gap. This CDR3 has 13 residues. Germline assignment: CDR1 LGHNA and CDR2 YSLEER. CDR3 sequence (DNA): TGCGCCAGCAGCCAAGGACCCTTCTACGAGCAGTACTTC. This gives the protein CASSQGPFYEQYF.

The V gene is TRBV7-2, the J gene TRBJ2-7; D remains ambiguous. The germline V and J ends were trimmed by 1 base and 0 bases, with 10 bases remaining between them. The CDR3 runs to 15 residues. CDR1 is SGHTA and CDR2 is FQGNSA in the germline V gene. The CDR3 sequence is CASSLDKFISYEQYF. The CDR3 DNA follows: TGTGCCAGCAGCTTAGATAAATTTATCTCCTACGAGCAGTACTTC.

The rearrangement joins TRBV2 to TRBJ1-5; D is possibly TRBD1 (6 bases). The CDR3 runs 17 residues. Trimming pared 9 bases from V and 0 bases from J, leaving 21 bases between. Germline V lookup: CDR1 SNHLY, CDR2 FYNNEI. CDR3 loop: CASQIGVGAGSNQPQHF. CDR3 nucleotide sequence: TGTGCCAGTCAAATCGGCGTGGGGGCCGGTAGCAATCAGCCCCAGCATTTT. Looking up the rest from reference TRBV2 and TRBJ1-5 gives the full variable domain: EPEVTQTPSHQVTQMGQEVILRCVPISNHLYFYWYRQILGQKVEFLVSFYNNEISEKSEIFDDQFSVERPDGSNFTLKIRSTKLEDSAMYFCASQIGVGAGSNQPQHFGDGTRLSIL.